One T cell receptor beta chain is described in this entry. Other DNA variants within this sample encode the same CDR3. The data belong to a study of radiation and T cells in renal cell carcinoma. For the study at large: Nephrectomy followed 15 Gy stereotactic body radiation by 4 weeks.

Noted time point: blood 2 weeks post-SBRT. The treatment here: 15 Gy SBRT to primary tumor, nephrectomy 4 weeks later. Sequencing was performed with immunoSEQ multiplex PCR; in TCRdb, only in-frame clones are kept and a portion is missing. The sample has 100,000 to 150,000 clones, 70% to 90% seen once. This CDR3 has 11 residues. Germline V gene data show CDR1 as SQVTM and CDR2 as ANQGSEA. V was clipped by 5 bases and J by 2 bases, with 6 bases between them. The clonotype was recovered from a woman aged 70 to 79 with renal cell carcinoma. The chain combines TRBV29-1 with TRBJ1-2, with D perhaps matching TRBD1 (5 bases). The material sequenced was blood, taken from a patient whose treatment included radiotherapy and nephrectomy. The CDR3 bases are TGCAGCGTTCAGGGCAACTATGGCTACACCTTC. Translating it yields CSVQGNYGYTF.